This T cell receptor (beta chain) originates from a study of blood T cell repertoires in COVID-19 (dated by TCRdb to between 2020 and 2021). In the study overall: Samples covering the acute and convalescent phases of COVID-19 were provided by collaborators in the United States, Italy and Spain. The dataset comprised deeply sampled blood TCRbeta repertoires from subjects exposed to, actively infected with, or recovered from COVID-19. The material from the prospective study consisted of cDNA or gDNA derived from T cells, B-cell-depleted T cells, or PBMCs. Where HLA class I and class II types were available, the types were taken from metadata supplied by the sample provider, not from assay-based typing. Samples were obtained from the ongoing ImmuneRACE study (first 160 participants) and from some 1,200 subjects provided by 6 global collaborators. Sample metadata almost always included a de-identified subject ID, COVID-19 status, age in years and sex. The repertoires were released in a freely available public database intended as a resource for research on the immune response to SARS-CoV-2.

Another Seattle source contributed samples from volunteer blood donors who had recovered from COVID-19. Whole blood was collected in K2EDTA tubes by collaborating institutions according to the institutions' own protocols. For TCRbeta analysis, collaborator samples were shipped as frozen whole blood, as isolated PBMCs, or as DNA extracted from either sample type. About this clone: Its antigen has not been determined. No much larger clone is present one base from it, and per-base qualities are unavailable.

V is trimmed back by 0 bases and J by 0 bases, and the junction contains 7 bases that no gene match accounts for. CDR1 and CDR2 were assigned from the germline V gene as MGHRA and YSYEKL. The CDR3 holds 18 amino acids from the cysteine to the phenylalanine. Only the CDR3 part of the read is kept: 54 bases, read in frame from the first base. Study-wide findings and limitations: The amount of clinical and demographic metadata varied by source and participant and was provided uncurated.

The immunoSEQ Assay, a bias-controlled multiplex PCR, was used to amplify TCRbeta CDR3 regions from genomic DNA. Turning to the authors' computational methods: The number of nucleated cells in each sample was estimated from the amplification of reference gene primers within the assay. Sequence reads were collapsed and filtered to measure the absolute abundance of every unique TCRbeta CDR3 rearrangement. For each sample, productive Simpson clonality was calculated as the square root of Simpson's diversity index across productive rearrangements. Not all clones reach the TCRdb copy of this immuneACCESS table, which keeps in-frame sequences only. Checked studies attribute under half of the gap to unresolved V genes and leave the rest unexplained. The DNA was the basis for D and trimming; V, J and clone size are from that table. The table for this sample lists roughly 340,000 clones; 91% of them were counted only once. The top ten constitute 2.5% to 4% of the sample.

The TCR comes from a woman younger than 30 who had recovered from COVID-19. Sequenced sample: peripheral blood. Here the chain combines TRBV4-1 and TRBJ2-1; 8 central nucleotides agree with TRBD2. The CDR3 is CASSQDWDTSGSYNEQFF. Read as DNA, the sequence is TGCGCCAGCAGCCAAGATTGGGATACTAGCGGCTCCTACAATGAGCAGTTCTTC.